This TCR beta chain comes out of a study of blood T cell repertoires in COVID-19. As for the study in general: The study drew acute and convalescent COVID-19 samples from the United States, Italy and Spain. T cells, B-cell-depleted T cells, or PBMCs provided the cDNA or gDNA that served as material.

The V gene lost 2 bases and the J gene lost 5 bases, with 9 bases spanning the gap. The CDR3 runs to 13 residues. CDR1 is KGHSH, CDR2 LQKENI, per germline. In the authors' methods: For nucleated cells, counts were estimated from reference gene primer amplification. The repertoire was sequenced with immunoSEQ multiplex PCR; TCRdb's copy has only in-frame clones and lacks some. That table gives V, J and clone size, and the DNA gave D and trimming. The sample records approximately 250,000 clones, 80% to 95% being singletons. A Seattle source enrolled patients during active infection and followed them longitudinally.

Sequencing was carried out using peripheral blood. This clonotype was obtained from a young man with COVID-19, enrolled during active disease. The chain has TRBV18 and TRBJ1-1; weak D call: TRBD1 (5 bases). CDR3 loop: CASSPDGGTEAFF. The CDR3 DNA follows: TGTGCCAGCTCACCAGACGGGGGTACTGAAGCTTTCTTT.